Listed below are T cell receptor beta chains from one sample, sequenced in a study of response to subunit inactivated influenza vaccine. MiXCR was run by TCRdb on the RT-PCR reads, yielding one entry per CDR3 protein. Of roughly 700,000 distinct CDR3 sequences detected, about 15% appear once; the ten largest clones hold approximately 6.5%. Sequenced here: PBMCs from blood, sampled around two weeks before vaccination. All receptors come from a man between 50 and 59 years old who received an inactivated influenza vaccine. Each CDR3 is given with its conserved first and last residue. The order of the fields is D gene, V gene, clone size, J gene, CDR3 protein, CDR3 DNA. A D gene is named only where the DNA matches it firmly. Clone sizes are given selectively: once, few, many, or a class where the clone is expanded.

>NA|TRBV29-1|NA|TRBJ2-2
CSGGGFGGTGELFF
TGCAGCGGGGGTGGATTCGGGGGTACCGGGGAGCTGTTTTTT
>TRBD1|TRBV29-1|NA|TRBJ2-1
CSVEPGQGFYNEQFF
TGCAGCGTTGAACCCGGACAGGGGTTTTACAATGAGCAGTTCTTC
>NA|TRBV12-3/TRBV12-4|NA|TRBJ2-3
CAICFLGPRADGTDTQYF
TGTGCCATCTGTTTTTTGGGCCCGAGGGCTGACGGCACAGATACGCAGTATTTT
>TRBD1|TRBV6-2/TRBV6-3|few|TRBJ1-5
CASSYSRWGQGAGNQPQHF
TGTGCCAGCAGTTACTCGAGATGGGGACAGGGGGCGGGCAATCAGCCCCAGCATTTT
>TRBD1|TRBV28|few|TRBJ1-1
CASSDRAEAFF
TGTGCCAGCAGCGACAGGGCTGAAGCTTTCTTT
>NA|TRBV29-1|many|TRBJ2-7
CSVGETEQYF
TGCAGCGTTGGCGAAACCGAGCAGTACTTC
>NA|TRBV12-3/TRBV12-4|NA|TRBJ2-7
CASSLRDLDSYEQYF
TGTGCCAGCAGCCTGCGGGACCTCGACTCCTACGAGCAGTACTTC
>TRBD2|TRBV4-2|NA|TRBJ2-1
CASSQELAGVDEQFF
TGTGCCAGCAGCCAAGAACTAGCGGGAGTGGATGAGCAGTTCTTC
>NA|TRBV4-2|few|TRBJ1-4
CASRGFSRGEKLFF
TGTGCCAGCAGGGGGTTTTCAAGAGGTGAAAAACTGTTTTTT
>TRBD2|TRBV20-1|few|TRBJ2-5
CSARPLAGDVKTQYF
TGCAGTGCTAGACCACTAGCGGGAGATGTGAAGACCCAGTACTTC
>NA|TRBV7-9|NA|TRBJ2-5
CASSFVSGLGEETQYF
TGTGCCAGCAGCTTTGTCTCCGGGCTCGGAGAAGAGACCCAGTACTTC
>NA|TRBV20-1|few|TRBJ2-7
CSARVGYEQYF
TGCAGTGCTAGAGTAGGGTACGAGCAGTACTTC
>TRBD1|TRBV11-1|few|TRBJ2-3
CASSAYRPGQISTDTQYF
TGTGCCAGCAGCGCGTACCGGCCGGGACAGATTAGCACAGATACGCAGTATTTT
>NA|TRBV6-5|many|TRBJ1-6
CASSYSLPGQSSYNSPLHF
TGTGCCAGCAGTTACTCGCTCCCTGGACAGAGCTCCTATAATTCACCCCTCCACTTT
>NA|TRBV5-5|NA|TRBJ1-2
CASSLDVGSDYGYTF
TGTGCCAGCAGCTTGGATGTAGGATCAGACTATGGCTACACCTTC
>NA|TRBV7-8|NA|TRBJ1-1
CASSFITPGTTTEAFF
TGTGCCAGCAGCTTTATCACACCCGGGACTACAACTGAAGCTTTCTTT
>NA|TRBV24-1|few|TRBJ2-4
CATSSAGEDIQYF
TGTGCCACCAGTTCGGCAGGGGAGGACATTCAGTACTTC
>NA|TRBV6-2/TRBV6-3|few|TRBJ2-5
CASSYQKETQYF
TGTGCCAGCAGTTACCAGAAAGAGACCCAGTACTTC
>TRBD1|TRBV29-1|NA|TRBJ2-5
CSVDPQQGAGETQYF
TGCAGCGTTGATCCGCAACAGGGGGCAGGGGAGACCCAGTACTTC
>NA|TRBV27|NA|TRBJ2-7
CASKSGPKDNEQYF
TGTGCCAGCAAGTCGGGACCCAAAGACAACGAGCAGTACTTC
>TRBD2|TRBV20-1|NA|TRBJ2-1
CSARALTSGSNNEQFF
TGCAGTGCTAGAGCCCTCACTAGCGGGTCCAACAATGAGCAGTTCTTC
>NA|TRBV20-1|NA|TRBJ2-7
CSARDPEGGIYEQYF
TGCAGTGCTAGAGATCCAGAGGGGGGGATCTACGAGCAGTACTTC
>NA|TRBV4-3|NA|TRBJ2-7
CASSQCYEQYF
TGCGCCAGCAGCCAGTGCTACGAGCAGTACTTC
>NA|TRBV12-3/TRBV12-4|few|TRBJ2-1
CASRRALVTEQFF
TGTGCCAGCAGGCGGGCCCTAGTGACTGAGCAGTTCTTC
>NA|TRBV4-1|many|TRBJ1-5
CASSQEGWRQPQHF
TGCGCCAGCAGCCAAGAGGGATGGAGACAGCCCCAGCATTTT
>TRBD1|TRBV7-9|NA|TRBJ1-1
CASSPGQGPGGAFF
TGTGCCAGCAGCCCCGGACAGGGCCCGGGCGGAGCTTTCTTT
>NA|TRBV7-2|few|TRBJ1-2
CASSPPASVYGYTF
TGTGCCAGCAGCCCTCCCGCGAGTGTCTATGGCTACACCTTC
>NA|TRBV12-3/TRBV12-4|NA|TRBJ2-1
CASSLVPVSYNEHFF
TGTGCCAGCAGTTTAGTCCCAGTCTCCTACAATGAGCACTTCTTC
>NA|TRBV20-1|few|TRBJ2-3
CSARSSRGVGTDTQYF
TGCAGTGCTAGAAGTAGTCGCGGGGTTGGCACAGATACGCAGTATTTT
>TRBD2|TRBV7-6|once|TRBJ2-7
CASSSAPSGGYEQYF
TGTGCCAGCAGCTCAGCACCTAGCGGGGGTTACGAGCAGTACTTC
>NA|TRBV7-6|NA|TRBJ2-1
CASSPERRKNNEQFF
TGTGCCAGCAGCCCGGAACGCCGTAAGAACAATGAGCAGTTCTTC
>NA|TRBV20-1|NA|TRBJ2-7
CSARDKGEQYF
TGCAGTGCTAGAGACAAGGGCGAGCAGTACTTC
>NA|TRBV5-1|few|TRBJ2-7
CASSLAGQPSYEQYF
TGCGCCAGCAGCTTGGCTGGACAGCCCTCCTACGAGCAGTACTTC
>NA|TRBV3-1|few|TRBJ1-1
CASSQDGAGFEAFF
TGTGCCAGCAGCCAAGACGGGGCCGGCTTTGAAGCTTTCTTT
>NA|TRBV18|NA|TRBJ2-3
CASSPRPREADTQYF
TGTGCCAGCTCACCACGTCCCCGAGAGGCAGATACGCAGTATTTT